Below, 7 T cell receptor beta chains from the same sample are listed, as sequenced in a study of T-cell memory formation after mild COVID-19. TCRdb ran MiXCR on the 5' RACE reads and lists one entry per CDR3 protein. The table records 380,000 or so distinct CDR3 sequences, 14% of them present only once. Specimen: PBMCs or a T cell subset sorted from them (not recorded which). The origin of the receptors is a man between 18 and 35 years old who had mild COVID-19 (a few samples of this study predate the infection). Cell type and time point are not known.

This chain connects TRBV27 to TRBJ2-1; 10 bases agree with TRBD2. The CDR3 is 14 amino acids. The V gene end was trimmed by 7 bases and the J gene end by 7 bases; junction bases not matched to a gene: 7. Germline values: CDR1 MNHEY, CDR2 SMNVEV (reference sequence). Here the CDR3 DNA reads TGTGCCAGCACCTCTAGCGGGGGTACAAATGAGCAGTTCTTC. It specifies CASTSSGGTNEQFF.

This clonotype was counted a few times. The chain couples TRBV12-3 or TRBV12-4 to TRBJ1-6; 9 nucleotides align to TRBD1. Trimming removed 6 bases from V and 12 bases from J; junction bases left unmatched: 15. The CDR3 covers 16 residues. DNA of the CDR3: TGTGCCAGCAGCTCACAGGTGCCGGGACAGGGACAACCCCTCCACTTT. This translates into CASSSQVPGQGQPLHF.

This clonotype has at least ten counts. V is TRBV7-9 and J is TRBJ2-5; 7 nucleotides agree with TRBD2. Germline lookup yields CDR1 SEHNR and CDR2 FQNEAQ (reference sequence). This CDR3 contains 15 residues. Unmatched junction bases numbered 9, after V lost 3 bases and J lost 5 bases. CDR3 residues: CASSLKRGFMETQYF. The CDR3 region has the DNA TGTGCCAGCAGCTTGAAGCGGGGCTTCATGGAGACCCAGTACTTC.

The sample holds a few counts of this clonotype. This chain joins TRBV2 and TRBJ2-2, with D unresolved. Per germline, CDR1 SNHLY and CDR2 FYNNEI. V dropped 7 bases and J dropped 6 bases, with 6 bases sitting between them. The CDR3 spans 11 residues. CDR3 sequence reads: CASIGPGELFF. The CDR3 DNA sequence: TGTGCCAGCATTGGACCCGGGGAGCTGTTTTTT.

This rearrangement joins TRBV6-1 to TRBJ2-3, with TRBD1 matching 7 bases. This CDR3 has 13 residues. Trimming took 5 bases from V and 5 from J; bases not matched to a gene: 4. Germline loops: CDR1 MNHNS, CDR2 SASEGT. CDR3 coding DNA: TGTGCCAGCAGTAAACAGGGGTTAGATACGCAGTATTTT. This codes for CASSKQGLDTQYF.

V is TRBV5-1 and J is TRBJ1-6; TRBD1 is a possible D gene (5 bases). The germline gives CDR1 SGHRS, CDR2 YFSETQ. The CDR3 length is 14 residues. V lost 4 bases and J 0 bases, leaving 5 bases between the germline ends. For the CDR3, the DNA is TGCGCCAGCAGCGACAGCTCCTATAATTCACCCCTCCACTTT. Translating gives CASSDSSYNSPLHF. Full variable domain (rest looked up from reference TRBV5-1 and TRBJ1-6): KAGVTQTPRYLIKTRGQQVTLSCSPISGHRSVSWYQQTPGQGLQFLFEYFSETQRNKGNFPGRFSGRQFSNSRSEMNVSTLELGDSALYLCASSDSSYNSPLHFGNGTRLTVT.

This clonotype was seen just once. CDR3 DNA: TGTGCCAGTACGACAGGGCTAGGTGGCTACACCTTC. Its protein is CASTTGLGGYTF. The chain uses TRBV19 and TRBJ1-2, with 7 bases fitting TRBD1. J was trimmed by 7 bases and V by 7 bases; bases with no gene match: 6. CDR1 and CDR2 from the germline V gene are LNHDA and SQIVND (reference sequence). The length of the CDR3 is 12 residues.